What follows are 5 T cell receptor beta chains derived from one specimen sequenced in a study of shared clonotypes between healthy human individuals. TCRdb keeps only in-frame clones here, not all; method: immunoSEQ multiplex PCR. The table shows some 490,000 clones, with 81% occurring only once. Sequencing used PBMCs. These receptors were taken from a woman aged 40 to 50 in good health. Some clones in this sample may be carry-over from other donors' samples.

As for this clone: A far larger clone is one nucleotide away, so this likely arose from a read error. Different DNA sequences within this sample yield the same CDR3. J is TRBJ1-1 and V is TRBV5-1; D not resolved. The CDR3 has 15 amino acids. V was pared by 3 bases and J by 6 bases, with 18 bases between. Per germline, CDR1 SGHRS and CDR2 YFSETQ. In nucleotides, the CDR3 is TGCGCCAGCAGCTGGGCGGTCGACGGCCTGTCTGAAGCTTTCTTT. Translated, it gives CASSWAVDGLSEAFF.

Concerning this clone itself: Since a far larger clone is one base different, this is likely a read error. The V call is TRBV7-3, the J call TRBJ2-5; 8 positions match TRBD2. The J call may be wrong; the DNA end is better matched by TRBJ2-7. This CDR3 comprises 22 residues. Germline V gene lookup returns CDR1 SGHTA and CDR2 FQGTGA. DNA of the CDR3: TGTGCCAGCAGCTTAGTCCGTAAGACCCTTTCGACTATCGGGAGGGCCGGGTACGAGCAGTACTTC. As protein: CASSLVRKTLSTIGRAGYEQYF.

The chain employs TRBV27 and TRBJ2-3; 10 bases are shared with TRBD2. Germline trimming cut 6 bases from V and 0 bases from J; bases unmatched to any gene: 6. The germline CDR1 and CDR2 sequences are MNHEY and SMNVEV (reference sequence). The CDR3 runs 16 residues. DNA for the CDR3: TGTGCCAGCAGCAGGACTAGCGGCTCCAGCACAGATACGCAGTATTTT. It yields the protein CASSRTSGSSTDTQYF.

J is TRBJ1-2 and V is TRBV30, with D unresolved. Germline CDR1 GTSNPN, CDR2 SVGIG (reference sequence). V lost 4 bases and J 2 bases, leaving 8 bases between the germline ends. The CDR3 consists of 12 residues. As DNA, the CDR3 is TGTGCCTGGATGCGGGTAAACTATGGCTACACCTTC. Translated, it gives CAWMRVNYGYTF.

For the CDR3, the DNA is TGTGCCAGCAGTTCAGGGGACGGCGAGCAGTACTTC. Its protein is CASSSGDGEQYF. V and J are TRBV28 and TRBJ2-7; tentatively, D is TRBD1 (6 bases). Germline CDR1 reads MDHEN; CDR2 reads SYDVKM. Between the trimmed V and J ends, which lost 4 bases and 6 bases, there was a span of 10 bases. The CDR3 loop spans 12 amino acids.